The rows below give T cell receptor beta chains drawn from one sample of a study of blood T cell repertoires in COVID-19. Clones were read by immunoSEQ multiplex PCR, and TCRdb kept only the in-frame ones, dropping some. The table includes 100,000 or so clones, approximately 91% detected once. The sequencing sample was made of peripheral blood. These receptor sequences come from a woman aged 55-70 years with acute or convalescent COVID-19. Each CDR3 is given with its conserved first and last residue.

j_call v_call cdr3_aa
TRBJ1-2 TRBV6-5 CASSYSVGVGYTF
TRBJ1-5 TRBV5-8 CASSNAGQGAWNQPQHF
TRBJ2-4 TRBV5-1 CASSLEQGVTKNIQYF
TRBJ2-1 TRBV19 CASSKGGTSVNEQFF
TRBJ2-4 TRBV19 CASSIVGQGPSKNIQYF
TRBJ2-1 TRBV19 CASSNLAASAYNEQFF
TRBJ2-1 TRBV9 CASSVGTSGNEQFF
TRBJ1-2 TRBV6-5 CASVSANYGYTF
TRBJ1-5 TRBV6-1 CASSEGRDRHNQPQHF
TRBJ1-2 TRBV10-2 CASSESGGFGGYTF
TRBJ2-5 TRBV7-3 CASSFDAFSTQYF
TRBJ2-5 TRBV2 CASNGGVETQYF
TRBJ2-1 TRBV7-8 CASNSGLAGGPSYNEQFF
TRBJ1-3 TRBV4-2 CASSQVREAGNTIYF
TRBJ2-3 TRBV28 CASTTTGTATDTQYF
TRBJ1-1 TRBV9 CASSVAVSRRDTEAFF
TRBJ2-1 TRBV3-1/TRBV3-2 CASSRSGRGSYNEQFF
TRBJ1-1 TRBV9 CASSVGATRLNTEAFF
TRBJ1-4 TRBV12-5 CASGLGTGGNEKLFF
TRBJ2-7 TRBV7-8 CASSSDSSGRGQYF
TRBJ2-7 TRBV5-1 CASSPGGGDSYEQYF
TRBJ1-3 TRBV21-1 CAISGAIYF
TRBJ1-1 TRBV19 CASRRGRVNTEAFF
TRBJ1-2 TRBV30 CAWTGYDNYGYTF
TRBJ2-5 TRBV6-5 CASRRLAGNRETQYF
TRBJ2-1 TRBV5-1 CASSFLAEAYNEQFF
TRBJ1-2 TRBV24-1 CATSGSLNYGYTF
TRBJ2-6 TRBV9 CASSAPGRASGANVLTF
TRBJ2-1 TRBV3-1/TRBV3-2 CASSQEYRSSYNEQFF
TRBJ2-3 TRBV30 CAWRPGQGTDTQYF
TRBJ1-1 TRBV3-1/TRBV3-2 CASSRVNTEAFF
TRBJ1-3 TRBV2 CASSLGQGFSGNTIYF
TRBJ2-1 TRBV12-3/TRBV12-4 CASSPSKEDEQFF
TRBJ1-1 TRBV6-5 CASSPDSISEAFF
TRBJ1-1 TRBV5-4 CASSLVIGGNTEAFF
TRBJ1-1 TRBV10-2 CASGITAEAFF
TRBJ1-1 TRBV29-1 CSAWTGRYTEAFF
TRBJ2-3 TRBV28 CASNPRSTDTQYF
TRBJ2-1 TRBV6-1 CASSELGYPGNEQFF
TRBJ2-2 TRBV19 CASWTSDVGGELFF
TRBJ2-2 TRBV15 CATSSGQGANTGELFF
TRBJ1-5 TRBV6-6 CASSYVSGGHHQPQHF